This passage covers 24 T cell receptor beta chains from one sample sequenced in a study of T cell changes during pregnancy in multiple sclerosis. TCRdb's table, derived via immunoSEQ multiplex PCR, lists solely in-frame clones and lacks some. The sample consists of 39,000 or so clones, 90% of them appearing once. The specimen was CD8+ T cells from peripheral blood mononuclear cells, collected in the first trimester of pregnancy. The receptors derive from a female donor with multiple sclerosis, enrolled in a pregnancy study.

V gene TRBV5-4 combines with J gene TRBJ2-7, with TRBD2 identical over 10 bases. CDR3 length equals 13 residues. The V segment lost 10 bases and the J segment 5 bases; nucleotides outside the gene matches: 9. In germline, CDR1 is SGHNT, CDR2 YYREEE (reference sequence). The CDR3 bases are TGTGCCCTAAGCGGGAGGGGGTTCGACGAGCAGTACTTC. Translated, it gives CALSGRGFDEQYF.

The chain has TRBV6-1 and TRBJ2-5, with 7 bases matching TRBD1. CDR1 and CDR2 (germline): MNHNS, SASEGT. The CDR3 has 14 amino acids. Unmatched junction bases numbered 5, after V lost 6 bases and J lost 1 base. The CDR3 loop reads CASRFRDSQETQYF. The CDR3 DNA sequence: TGTGCCAGCAGGTTCCGGGACAGCCAAGAGACCCAGTACTTC.

The V call is TRBV4-1, the J call TRBJ2-7; 9 bases map to TRBD2. This CDR3 region has 15 residues. After removal of 5 bases from V and 2 bases from J, the junction contained 7 bases not matched to a gene. Germline CDR1 and CDR2: MGHRA and YSYEKL. CDR3 nucleotides: TGCGCCAGCAGCATTCATAGCGGGGGAACCTACGAGCAGTACTTC. Protein product: CASSIHSGGTYEQYF.

The V and J genes are TRBV6-1 and TRBJ2-7; 9 bases match TRBD2. Germline CDR1 is MNHNS and CDR2 is SASEGT. The CDR3 is 15 residues long. V lost 1 base and J lost 3; bases outside the gene matches: 4. The CDR3 region is CASSEESSGNYEQYF. The CDR3, as DNA: TGTGCCAGCAGTGAAGAGTCTAGCGGGAACTACGAGCAGTACTTC.

This clone was found once. The chain is built from TRBV5-4 and TRBJ2-4; D may be TRBD2 (5 bases). The CDR3 has 15 residues. Germline CDR1 SGHNT, CDR2 YYREEE (reference sequence). Trimming cost V 1 base and J 8 bases, with 16 bases left between them. The CDR3 region has the DNA TGTGCCAGCAGCTTGAATTTGGGCGGAGGAGACATTCAGTACTTC. Its protein product is CASSLNLGGGDIQYF.

V usage is TRBV10-3 and J usage is TRBJ2-1, with TRBD2 identical over 11 bases. This CDR3 comprises 18 residues. The germline V gene encodes CDR1 ENHRY and CDR2 SYGVKD. Trimming cost V 3 bases and J 4 bases; bases outside gene matches: 11. CDR3 DNA: TGTGCCATCAGTGATTTGATTAGCGGGAGGGCCGGGTACAATGAGCAGTTCTTC. It yields the protein CAISDLISGRAGYNEQFF.

The rearrangement links TRBV9 to TRBJ2-5; tentative D call: TRBD2 (5 bases). V lost 0 bases, J lost 5 bases, and 11 bases lay in between. From germline, CDR1 is SGDLS and CDR2 YYNGEE. The CDR3 runs 14 residues. CDR3 region: CASSVERFGETQYF. The CDR3 bases are TGTGCCAGCAGCGTAGAGCGGTTCGGGGAGACCCAGTACTTC. Together with reference TRBV9 and TRBJ2-5, the CDR3 gives the full variable domain: DSGVTQTPKHLITATGQRVTLRCSPRSGDLSVYWYQQSLDQGLQFLIQYYNGEERAKGNILERFSAQQFPDLHSELNLSSLELGDSALYFCASSVERFGETQYFGPGTRLLVL.

CDR3 DNA: TGTGCCAGCAGTGCGTACCCGGGACAGGGGAGCTCTGAAGCTTTCTTT. This translates into CASSAYPGQGSSEAFF. V gene TRBV6-1 combines with J gene TRBJ1-1; 10 bases are shared with TRBD1. CDR3 length: 16 residues. J gave up 6 bases and V 4 bases, and 11 bases lay outside the gene matches. CDR1 is MNHNS, CDR2 SASEGT, per germline.

V gene TRBV9 combines with J gene TRBJ2-7, with 10 bases identical to TRBD1. V dropped 0 bases and J dropped 0; count of bases not matched to a gene: 0. The CDR3 runs 15 residues. CDR1 is SGDLS and CDR2 is YYNGEE in the germline V gene. CDR3 nucleotides: TGTGCCAGCAGCGTAGGACAGGGGGCCTCCTACGAGCAGTACTTC. Its protein product is CASSVGQGASYEQYF.

The chain links TRBV9 to TRBJ2-7, with TRBD1 matching over 7 bases. V lost 0 bases and J lost 4; bases outside the gene matches: 4. The germline V gene encodes CDR1 SGDLS and CDR2 YYNGEE. The CDR3 has 14 residues. The CDR3 loop is CASSVGQGRYEQYF. CDR3 DNA sequence: TGTGCCAGCAGCGTAGGACAGGGAAGGTACGAGCAGTACTTC.

The CDR3 DNA reads as TGCGCCAGCAGCCAAGCGAGCGGCTCCTACGAGCAGTACTTC. This gives the protein CASSQASGSYEQYF. The chain employs TRBV4-1 and TRBJ2-7, with D possibly TRBD2 on 5 matching bases. The ends were cut back, 1 base at V and 0 bases at J, with 7 bases in the middle. Germline CDR1 reads MGHRA; CDR2 reads YSYEKL. CDR3 size: 14 residues.

This clone was detected only once. This rearrangement joins TRBV9 to TRBJ2-3; 9 bases map to TRBD1. The CDR3 is made up of 17 amino acids. Germline loops: CDR1 SGDLS, CDR2 YYNGEE. Trimming took 4 bases from V and 6 from J; bases not matched to a gene: 15. In nucleotides, the CDR3 is TGTGCCAGCAGCTCTCGGTTGAACAGGGGGCCGGGGGATACGCAGTATTTT. Translating it yields CASSSRLNRGPGDTQYF.

This clone has only a few counts. The rearrangement links TRBV9 to TRBJ1-1, with D hard to call. Germline V CDR1 and CDR2: SGDLS, YYNGEE. V was pared by 3 bases and J by 8 bases, with 14 bases between. The CDR3 is made up of 13 amino acids. The CDR3: CASSAPSGYEAFF. The CDR3 DNA reads TGTGCCAGCAGCGCCCCGTCGGGATACGAAGCTTTCTTT. Looking up the rest from reference TRBV9 and TRBJ1-1 gives the full variable domain: DSGVTQTPKHLITATGQRVTLRCSPRSGDLSVYWYQQSLDQGLQFLIQYYNGEERAKGNILERFSAQQFPDLHSELNLSSLELGDSALYFCASSAPSGYEAFFGQGTRLTVV.

This clone turned up a few times. V gene TRBV9 combines with J gene TRBJ2-1; 8 positions match TRBD2. The V and J ends lost 0 bases and 10 bases, in that order; junction bases with no gene match: 12. The CDR3 contains 16 residues. The germline CDR1 and CDR2 sequences are SGDLS and YYNGEE. The CDR3 is CASSVAISGRLGEQFF. The CDR3, as DNA: TGTGCCAGCAGCGTAGCTATAAGCGGGAGACTGGGCGAGCAGTTCTTC.

The V call is TRBV30, the J call TRBJ2-7, with D perhaps TRBD1 (5 bases). The CDR3 runs 14 residues. The germline V and J ends were trimmed by 1 base and 2 bases, with 12 bases remaining between them. Germline V lookup: CDR1 GTSNPN, CDR2 SVGIG (reference sequence). The CDR3 loop reads CAWSEAGQTYEQYF. CDR3 in DNA: TGTGCCTGGAGTGAAGCTGGACAAACCTACGAGCAGTACTTC.

This clone has a single count. The J gene is TRBJ2-1, the V gene TRBV10-3, with 11 bases identical to TRBD2. Germline trimming cut 3 bases from V and 8 bases from J; bases unmatched to any gene: 6. The CDR3 consists of 15 residues. CDR1 is ENHRY and CDR2 is SYGVKD in the germline V gene. CDR3 sequence reads: CAISDSGGAGHEQFF. In DNA form, the CDR3 reads TGTGCCATCAGTGATAGCGGGGGGGCCGGCCATGAGCAGTTCTTC.

The J gene is TRBJ1-5, the V gene TRBV30, with D unclear. V lost 2 bases and J lost 7, with 15 bases in between. Germline V lookup: CDR1 GTSNPN, CDR2 SVGIG (reference sequence). There are 14 residues in the CDR3. The CDR3 DNA reads as TGTGCCTGGAGTAACGAACTCGCTAGGCAGCCCCAGCATTTT. Translation gives CAWSNELARQPQHF.

This clone was counted between two and nine times. The chain couples TRBV7-9 to TRBJ2-7; D may be TRBD1 (5 bases). Germline V gene sequence: CDR1 SEHNR, CDR2 FQNEAQ (reference sequence). The CDR3 is 13 amino acids. V was trimmed by 6 bases and J by 6 bases, leaving 15 bases between them. The CDR3 protein is CASRDSEYSEQYF. CDR3 in DNA: TGTGCCAGCAGAGACAGTGAGTATTCCGAGCAGTACTTC.

The CDR3 protein is CSVRVSVTGELFF. DNA of the CDR3: TGTTCCGTCCGGGTGTCCGTAACCGGGGAGCTGTTTTTT. The chain joins TRBV19 to TRBJ2-2, with no clear D. The CDR3 extends over 13 amino acids. Germline CDR1 and CDR2: LNHDA and SQIVND (reference sequence).

This rearrangement joins TRBV27 to TRBJ1-2; 10 bases match TRBD1. CDR3 length: 18 amino acids. The ends lost 2 bases at V and 4 bases at J; junction bases unmatched: 13. CDR1 MNHEY and CDR2 SMNVEV come from the germline V gene (reference sequence). The CDR3 loop is CASSLAGLTGGFVYGYTF. The DNA for the CDR3 is TGTGCCAGCAGTTTAGCCGGATTGACAGGGGGCTTTGTCTATGGCTACACCTTC.

The genes are TRBV14 and TRBJ2-5; no reliable D call. This CDR3 is built from 12 residues. Germline CDR1 and CDR2: SGHDN and FVKESK. V was shortened by 5 bases and J by 0 bases, with 4 bases between the two germline ends. The CDR3, as DNA: TGTGCCAGCAGCGAGTACCAAGAGACCCAGTACTTC. This codes for CASSEYQETQYF.

The V call is TRBV2, the J call TRBJ2-5; possible D gene TRBD1, 6 bases. Looked up from germline, CDR1 is SNHLY and CDR2 is FYNNEI. The V gene lost 5 bases and the J gene lost 1 base, with 11 bases spanning the gap. This CDR3 has 14 residues. CDR3 sequence (DNA): TGTGCCAGCAGTCACGGACAGAGCCAAGAGACCCAGTACTTC. Protein sequence: CASSHGQSQETQYF.

This clone was seen once. The rearrangement joins TRBV9 to TRBJ1-2; perhaps TRBD1 as D (6 bases). CDR3 length: 16 residues. CDR1 is SGDLS, CDR2 YYNGEE, per germline. Trimming left V 4 bases short and J 3 bases short, with 19 bases between. The CDR3 reads CASSPGDGALDYGYTF. The CDR3 DNA sequence: TGTGCCAGCAGCCCAGGGGACGGAGCCCTTGACTATGGCTACACCTTC.

Only one count was recorded for this clone. This chain connects TRBV4-3 to TRBJ2-1; D ambiguous. The CDR3 has 15 residues. V dropped 0 bases and J dropped 8 bases, with 14 bases sitting between them. The V gene's germline CDR1 is LGHNA and CDR2 YSLEER. CDR3 DNA sequence: TGCGCCAGCAGCCAAGAACTAACCCCCTATGATGAGCAGTTCTTC. Amino acid sequence: CASSQELTPYDEQFF.